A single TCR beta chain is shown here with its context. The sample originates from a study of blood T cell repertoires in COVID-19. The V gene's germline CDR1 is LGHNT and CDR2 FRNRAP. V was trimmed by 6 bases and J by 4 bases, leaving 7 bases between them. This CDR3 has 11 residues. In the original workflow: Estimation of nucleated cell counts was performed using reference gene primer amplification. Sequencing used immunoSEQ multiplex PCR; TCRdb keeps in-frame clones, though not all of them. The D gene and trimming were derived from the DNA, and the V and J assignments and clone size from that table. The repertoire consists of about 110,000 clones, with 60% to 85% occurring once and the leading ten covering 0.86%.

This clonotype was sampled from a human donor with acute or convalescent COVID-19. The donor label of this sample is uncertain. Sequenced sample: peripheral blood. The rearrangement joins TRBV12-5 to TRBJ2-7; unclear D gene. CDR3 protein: CASGQNYEQYF. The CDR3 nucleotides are TGTGCTAGTGGGCAGAATTACGAGCAGTACTTC.